The T cell receptor beta chain under discussion was sequenced for a study of sequential checkpoint blockade in melanoma. Sequencing used immunoSEQ multiplex PCR; TCRdb keeps in-frame clones, though not all of them. The data hold around 19,000 clones, with 60% to 75% observed a single time. This CDR3 has 15 amino acids. J lost 1 base, V lost 4 bases, and 2 bases had no gene match. Germline V gene sequence: CDR1 SGHRS, CDR2 YFSETQ. The treatment here: randomized to nivolumab then ipilimumab (arm A) or the reverse (arm B). This TCR derives from a human donor with melanoma. The sample in question was tumor tissue (inferred from file names), obtained from a patient given nivolumab and ipilimumab in sequence. V gene TRBV5-1 combines with J gene TRBJ2-2, with 9 bases aligning to TRBD1. This CDR3 reads CASSTGGLNTGELFF. The CDR3 coding sequence is TGCGCCAGCAGCACAGGGGGCCTGAACACCGGGGAGCTGTTTTTT.